This T cell receptor (beta chain) is from a study of cytomegalovirus exposure and HLA in healthy donors. On this clone: Its antigen is unidentified.

Findings and limits, study-wide: Later genetic work tied a missense DCLRE1C variant to beta-chain V and J trimming. Indistinguishability led to the exclusion of some V segments, TRBV6-2 and TRBV6-3 included. In a later analysis, HLA-associated beta chains showed higher expansion and lower generation probabilities than comparable chains.

The J segment lost 6 bases and the V segment lost 1 base, leaving 11 bases of the junction unmatched. Germline V gene lookup returns CDR1 SGHTA and CDR2 FQGNSA. This CDR3 region has 16 residues. Primers: 60 Vbeta forward and 13 Jbeta reverse. The assay was immunoSEQ multiplex PCR, and TCRdb's table has in-frame clones only and misses some. The profile shows around 100,000 clones, approximately 83% of them singletons. The clonotype comes from a female donor in good health and CMV-seropositive. This sequence joins TRBV7-2 and TRBJ2-7, with 8 bases that match TRBD1. The sequenced sample was PBMCs. The CDR3: CASSLVGGQGAPEQYF. The CDR3 DNA follows: TGTGCCAGCAGCTTAGTAGGCGGTCAGGGGGCTCCCGAGCAGTACTTC.